This TCR beta chain was sequenced in a study of T cells in Graves' hyperthyroidism and ophthalmopathy. Study overall: Peripheral blood was collected at initial diagnosis, before any treatment.

Thyroid ultrasound, orbital computed tomography, clinical symptoms, and serum thyroxine and TRAb underpinned diagnoses. This clonotype was counted many times. Amplified TCR beta CDR3 regions derived from RNA transcripts. First-round RT-PCR with HTBI primers amplified the TCR CDR3 region. TCRdb fed the multiplex PCR reads into MiXCR, producing one record per CDR3 protein. In the table there are roughly 500,000 distinct CDR3 sequences, approximately 14% of which are singletons. Trimming took 4 bases from V and 6 from J, leaving 7 bases between them. Germline V gene lookup returns CDR1 LNHDA and CDR2 SQIVND (reference sequence). The CDR3 is 12 amino acids.

The chain links TRBV19 to TRBJ1-5; unclear D gene. This clonotype was sampled from a woman in her 30s with Graves' hyperthyroidism that later progressed to Graves' ophthalmopathy. Specimen: blood. CDR3 sequence reads: CASSKGRQPQHF. The CDR3 DNA reads TGTGCCAGTAGTAAAGGACGTCAGCCCCAGCATTTT.